The 21 T cell receptor beta chains listed next were all sequenced from one sample in a study of T cells in Graves' hyperthyroidism and ophthalmopathy. RNA transcripts served as the template for amplifying TCR beta CDR3 regions. A set of HTBI primers served as the primers for a first-round RT-PCR of the TCR CDR3. TCRdb fed the multiplex PCR reads into MiXCR, producing one record per CDR3 protein. The sample lists 300,000 to 400,000 distinct CDR3 sequences; roughly 23% were seen once. Specimen: blood. The receptors were sampled from a woman aged 50 to 60 with Graves' hyperthyroidism.

This clonotype has just a few counts. The chain couples TRBV28 to TRBJ2-5; TRBD2 might be the D (7 bases). Looked up from germline, CDR1 is MDHEN and CDR2 is SYDVKM. CDR3 length: 13 amino acids. V dropped 3 bases and J dropped 5 bases, with 10 bases sitting between them. The DNA of the CDR3 is TGTGCCAGCAGTTTCGGGGGGCTCGAGACCCAGTACTTC. Translating it yields CASSFGGLETQYF.

This clonotype turned up a few times. The rearrangement joins TRBV20-1 to TRBJ1-6, with TRBD1 identical over 7 bases. Germline V gene lookup returns CDR1 DFQATT and CDR2 SNEGSKA (reference sequence). Trimming cost V 5 bases and J 6 bases; bases outside gene matches: 1. The CDR3 length is 12 residues. CDR3: CSAGQVNSPLHF. The CDR3 bases are TGCAGTGCTGGACAGGTTAATTCACCCCTCCACTTT.

This clonotype was picked up many times. The V and J genes are TRBV28 and TRBJ2-7; 13 nucleotides align to TRBD2. The CDR3 sequence is 19 residues long. Germline CDR1 reads MDHEN; CDR2 reads SYDVKM. V gave up 5 bases and J gave up 0 bases; unmatched junction bases: 13. CDR3 sequence (DNA): TGTGCCAGCAGTCTCGAACCGGGACTAGCGGGACCAATCTCCTACGAGCAGTACTTC. This translates into CASSLEPGLAGPISYEQYF.

This clonotype was seen at least ten times. A much larger clone lies a single base off, so this may be a read error. V gene TRBV14 combines with J gene TRBJ2-2; D uncertain. CDR1 and CDR2 from the germline V gene are SGHDN and FVKESK. The CDR3 contains 13 residues. V gave up 0 bases and J gave up 4 bases, with 3 bases separating them. CDR3 sequence reads: CASSQDITGELFF. Written as DNA, the CDR3 is TGTGCCAGCAGCCAAGATATCACCGGGGAGCTGTTTTTT.

About this clonotype: Mismatch with germline at one junction end may stem from a read error. J is TRBJ2-7 and V is TRBV4-1, with 9 bases identical to TRBD1. This CDR3 region has 17 residues. Germline V gene sequence: CDR1 MGHRA, CDR2 YSYEKL. In nucleotides, the CDR3 is TGCGCCAGCAGCCTGTCCACCCGGGACAGGGCCTCCGACGAGCAGTACTTC. Protein product: CASSLSTRDRASDEQYF.

Only a few counts were recorded for this clonotype. This chain uses TRBV10-2 with TRBJ2-7, with a weak D call TRBD1 (6 bases). Germline-derived CDR1 and CDR2 are WSHSY and SAAADI. This CDR3 has 15 residues. V was trimmed by 4 bases and J by 3 bases, leaving 16 bases between them. DNA for the CDR3: TGCGCCAGCAGTGGCCCCGAAAGGGGGAGCTACGAGCAGTACTTC. It is translated as CASSGPERGSYEQYF.

This clonotype has just a few counts. The chain is built from TRBV6-2 or TRBV6-3 and TRBJ2-1; no firm D call. Germline loops: CDR1 MNHEY, CDR2 SVGEGT. Trimming shortened V by 4 bases and J by 12 bases, and 13 bases separated the two germline ends. The CDR3 is 12 residues long. The CDR3 bases are TGTGCCAGCAGTTCTCCTCTCATCGGGCAGTTCTTC. Its protein is CASSSPLIGQFF.

The rearrangement joins TRBV11-2 to TRBJ2-7, with D perhaps TRBD1 (6 bases). The CDR3 is 16 residues long. V gave up 3 bases and J gave up 0 bases, with 15 bases separating them. Germline CDR1 SGHAT, CDR2 FQNNGV. CDR3: CASSFASGTISYEQYF. CDR3 coding DNA: TGTGCCAGCAGCTTCGCTTCCGGGACAATCTCCTACGAGCAGTACTTC.

This clonotype was observed many times. The chain has TRBV28 and TRBJ2-2; 8 bases agree with TRBD2. Looked up from germline, CDR1 is MDHEN and CDR2 is SYDVKM. The CDR3 is 16 residues long. V gave up 3 bases and J gave up 2 bases; unmatched junction bases: 5. CDR3 sequence reads: CASSFWLAGNTGELFF. The CDR3 nucleotides are TGTGCCAGCAGTTTTTGGCTAGCGGGTAACACCGGGGAGCTGTTTTTT.

There are many counts of this clonotype. The chain links TRBV20-1 to TRBJ2-7; D possibly corresponds to TRBD2 (6 bases). Germline values: CDR1 DFQATT, CDR2 SNEGSKA (reference sequence). Between the trimmed V and J ends, which lost 5 bases and 2 bases, there was a span of 13 bases. The CDR3 runs to 13 residues. The CDR3 DNA is TGCAGTGCTCAGCACGGGAGAGCCTACGAGCAGTACTTC. It is translated as CSAQHGRAYEQYF.

This clonotype appeared many times. The gene calls are TRBV30 and TRBJ2-7; TRBD1 aligns across 8 bases. V was clipped by 7 bases and J by 3 bases; unmatched bases: 2. There are 11 residues in the CDR3. Germline CDR1 is GTSNPN and CDR2 is SVGIG (reference sequence). CDR3 nucleotides: TGTGCCTCGGGGACAGGCTACGAGCAGTACTTC. This translates into CASGTGYEQYF.

This clonotype showed up many times. The chain links TRBV7-9 to TRBJ2-1; the D gene could be TRBD1 or TRBD2 (6 bases each). Germline CDR1 SEHNR, CDR2 FQNEAQ (reference sequence). This CDR3 region has 14 residues. The V end was cut by 5 bases, the J end by 6 bases, with 14 bases between. This CDR3 is CASSPHGGVNEQFF. The DNA of the CDR3 is TGTGCCAGCAGCCCCCACGGGGGCGTCAATGAGCAGTTCTTC.

Comment on this clonotype: Given a much more abundant clone one base away, this may be a read error. The chain is built from TRBV12-3 or TRBV12-4 and TRBJ2-4; tentative D call: TRBD1 (5 bases). The CDR3 is 18 residues long. The CDR3 protein is CASSLSPAIGVDKKIQYF. CDR3 DNA sequence: TGTGCCAGCAGTTTATCCCCAGCCATCGGTGTGGACAAAAAAATTCAGTACTTC.

This chain joins TRBV10-3 and TRBJ1-1, with 9 bases fitting TRBD1. With 5 bases clipped from V and 5 bases from J, the junction kept 6 bases outside the gene matches. CDR1 is ENHRY, CDR2 SYGVKD, per germline. The CDR3 is made up of 14 amino acids. The CDR3 DNA follows: TGTGCCATCAGTTACGACAGGGGGGTTACTGAAGCTTTCTTT. This translates into CAISYDRGVTEAFF.

The J gene is TRBJ2-5, the V gene TRBV11-3; 13 bases map to TRBD2. CDR1 is SGHNT and CDR2 is YENEEA in the germline V gene. The CDR3 spans 18 residues. J gave up 3 bases and V 4 bases, and 11 bases lay outside the gene matches. The CDR3 DNA reads as TGTGCCAGCAGCTCCTACCTCTCCGGGACTAGCGGGAAAGAGACCCAGTACTTC. It translates to CASSSYLSGTSGKETQYF. The full variable domain, with the rest looked up from reference TRBV11-3 and TRBJ2-5, is EAGVVQSPRYKIIEKKQPVAFWCNPISGHNTLYWYLQNLGQGPELLIRYENEEAVDDSQLPKDRFSAERLKGVDSTLKIQPAELGDSAVYLCASSSYLSGTSGKETQYFGPGTRLLVL.

This clonotype has just a few counts. This may come from a read error, since a much larger clone is one base off. The chain joins TRBV7-9 to TRBJ2-5, with D possibly TRBD2 on 6 matching bases. CDR1 SEHNR and CDR2 FQNEAQ come from the germline V gene (reference sequence). The CDR3 runs 15 residues. CDR3 in DNA: TGTGCCAGCAGCTTACCCCGGGGCGGGGAAGAGGCCCAGTACTTC. Translation gives CASSLPRGGEEAQYF.

The rearrangement joins TRBV7-8 to TRBJ2-1; tentative D call: TRBD2 (5 bases). Germline loops: CDR1 SGHVS, CDR2 FQNEAQ. The CDR3 is 13 residues long. V dropped 5 bases and J dropped 12 bases, with 17 bases sitting between them. Written as DNA, the CDR3 is TGTGCCAGCAGCGGTGTGGCGAGAGAGGGGCAGTTCTTC. It translates to CASSGVAREGQFF.

The rearrangement links TRBV15 to TRBJ1-6; the D is unclear. The germline V and J ends were trimmed by 0 bases and 4 bases, with 13 bases remaining between them. Germline CDR1 and CDR2: LNHNV and YYDKDF (reference sequence). The CDR3 runs to 17 residues. CDR3 DNA: TGTGCCACCAGCAGAGATGGAGGGCAGACGTATAATTCACCCCTCCACTTT. Its protein is CATSRDGGQTYNSPLHF.

CDR3 region: CASTGQGSLETQYF. The CDR3, as DNA: TGCGCCAGTACGGGACAGGGGAGTTTGGAGACCCAGTACTTC. The V call is TRBV5-1, the J call TRBJ2-5; 10 bases are a match to TRBD1. Unmatched junction bases numbered 9, after V lost 8 bases and J lost 5 bases. CDR1 and CDR2 (germline): SGHRS, YFSETQ. This CDR3 spans 14 amino acids.

The rearrangement uses TRBV27 and TRBJ2-1; possibly TRBD2 for D (7 bases). The ends were cut back, 5 bases at V and 2 bases at J, with 10 bases in the middle. The CDR3 loop spans 14 amino acids. Germline assignment: CDR1 MNHEY and CDR2 SMNVEV (reference sequence). The CDR3 here is CASSPGGPYNEQFF. In DNA, the CDR3 is TGTGCCAGCAGTCCCGGGGGGCCCTACAATGAGCAGTTCTTC.

There are many counts of this clonotype. The chain uses TRBV29-1 and TRBJ2-3, with 14 bases lining up with TRBD2. This CDR3 has 18 residues. J lost 0 bases, V lost 4 bases, and 9 bases had no gene match. Germline CDR1 is SQVTM and CDR2 is ANQGSEA. The CDR3 coding sequence is TGCAGCGTTGTGCCCCGGAGGACTAGCGGGAGGAGCACAGATACGCAGTATTTT. This encodes CSVVPRRTSGRSTDTQYF.